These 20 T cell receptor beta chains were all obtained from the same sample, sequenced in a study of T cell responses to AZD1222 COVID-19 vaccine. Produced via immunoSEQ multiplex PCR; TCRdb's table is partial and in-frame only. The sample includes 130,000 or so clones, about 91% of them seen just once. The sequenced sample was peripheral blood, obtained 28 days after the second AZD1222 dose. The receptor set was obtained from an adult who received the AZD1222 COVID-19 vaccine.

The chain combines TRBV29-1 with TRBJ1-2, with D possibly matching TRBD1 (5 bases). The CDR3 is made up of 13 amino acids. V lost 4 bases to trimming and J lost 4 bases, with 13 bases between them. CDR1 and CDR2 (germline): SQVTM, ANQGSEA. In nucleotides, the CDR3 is TGCAGCGTTGGGGCAGGGTCTACCTATGGCTACACCTTC. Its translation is CSVGAGSTYGYTF.

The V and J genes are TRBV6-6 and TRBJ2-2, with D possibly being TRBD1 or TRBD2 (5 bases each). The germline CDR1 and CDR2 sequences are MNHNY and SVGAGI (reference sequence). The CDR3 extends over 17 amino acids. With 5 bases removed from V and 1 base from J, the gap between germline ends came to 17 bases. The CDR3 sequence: CASSRIGTLRNTGELFF. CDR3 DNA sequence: TGTGCCAGCAGTCGGATCGGGACCCTGAGGAACACCGGGGAGCTGTTTTTT.

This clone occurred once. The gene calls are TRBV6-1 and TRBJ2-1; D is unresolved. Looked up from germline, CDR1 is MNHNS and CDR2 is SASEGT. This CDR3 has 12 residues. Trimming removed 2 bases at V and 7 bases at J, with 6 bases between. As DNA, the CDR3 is TGTGCCAGCAGTGAAATGGGGAATGAGCAGTTCTTC. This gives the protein CASSEMGNEQFF.

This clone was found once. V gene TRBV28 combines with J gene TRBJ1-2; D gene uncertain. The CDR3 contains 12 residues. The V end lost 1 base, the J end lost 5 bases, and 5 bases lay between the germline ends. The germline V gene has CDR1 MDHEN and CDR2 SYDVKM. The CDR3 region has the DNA TGTGCCAGCAGTTTATTGCGGTATGGCTACACCTTC. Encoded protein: CASSLLRYGYTF.

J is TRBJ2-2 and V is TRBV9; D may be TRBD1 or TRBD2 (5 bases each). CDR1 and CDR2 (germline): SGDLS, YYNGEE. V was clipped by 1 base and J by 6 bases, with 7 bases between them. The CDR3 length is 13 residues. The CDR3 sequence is CASSVMGAGELFF. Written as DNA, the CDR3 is TGTGCCAGCAGCGTAATGGGGGCCGGGGAGCTGTTTTTT.

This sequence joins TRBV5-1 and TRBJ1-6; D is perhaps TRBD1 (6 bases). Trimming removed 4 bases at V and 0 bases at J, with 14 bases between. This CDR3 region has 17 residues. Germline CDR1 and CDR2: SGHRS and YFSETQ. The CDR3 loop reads CASSPGAGGSYNSPLHF. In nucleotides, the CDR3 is TGCGCCAGCAGCCCAGGGGCGGGGGGCTCCTATAATTCACCCCTCCACTTT. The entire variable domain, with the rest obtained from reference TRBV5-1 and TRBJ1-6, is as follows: KAGVTQTPRYLIKTRGQQVTLSCSPISGHRSVSWYQQTPGQGLQFLFEYFSETQRNKGNFPGRFSGRQFSNSRSEMNVSTLELGDSALYLCASSPGAGGSYNSPLHFGNGTRLTVT.

CDR3 in DNA: TGTGCTAGTGGTACGGGACAGGTCAATGAGCAGTTCTTC. Protein: CASGTGQVNEQFF. V usage is TRBV12-5 and J usage is TRBJ2-1; 8 bases line up with TRBD1. The CDR3 consists of 13 residues. Germline assignment: CDR1 LGHNT and CDR2 FRNRAP. V shed 5 bases, J shed 6 bases, and the junction held 3 bases outside the gene matches.

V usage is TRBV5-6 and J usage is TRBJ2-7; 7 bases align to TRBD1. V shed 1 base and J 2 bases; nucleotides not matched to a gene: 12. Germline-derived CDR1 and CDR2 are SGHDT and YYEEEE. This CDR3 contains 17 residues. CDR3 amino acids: CASSLTRATGVPYEQYF. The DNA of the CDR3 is TGTGCCAGCAGCTTGACCCGCGCCACAGGGGTTCCCTACGAGCAGTACTTC.

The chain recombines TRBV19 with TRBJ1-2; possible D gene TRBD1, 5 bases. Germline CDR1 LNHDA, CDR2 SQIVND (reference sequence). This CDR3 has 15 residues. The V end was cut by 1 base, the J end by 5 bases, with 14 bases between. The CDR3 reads CASSIGEGRTYGYTF. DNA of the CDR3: TGTGCCAGTAGTATAGGGGAGGGACGGACGTATGGCTACACCTTC.

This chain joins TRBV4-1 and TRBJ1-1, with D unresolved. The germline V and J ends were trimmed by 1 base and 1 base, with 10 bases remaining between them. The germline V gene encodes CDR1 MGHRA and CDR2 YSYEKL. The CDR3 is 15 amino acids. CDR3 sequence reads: CASSQVWGTNTEAFF. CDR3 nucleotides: TGCGCCAGCAGCCAAGTGTGGGGAACGAACACTGAAGCTTTCTTT.

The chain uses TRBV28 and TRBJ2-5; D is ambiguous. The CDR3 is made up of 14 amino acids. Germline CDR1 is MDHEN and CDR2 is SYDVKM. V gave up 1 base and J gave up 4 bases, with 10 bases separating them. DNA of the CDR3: TGTGCCAGCAGTTTATCCCTTCCAGGAGAGACCCAGTACTTC. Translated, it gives CASSLSLPGETQYF.

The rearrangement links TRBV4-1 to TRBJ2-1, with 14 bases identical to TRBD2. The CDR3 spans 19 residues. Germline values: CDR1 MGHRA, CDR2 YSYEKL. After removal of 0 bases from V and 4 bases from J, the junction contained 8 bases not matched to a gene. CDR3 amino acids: CASSQDRGTSGSSYNEQFF. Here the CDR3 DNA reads TGCGCCAGCAGCCAAGATCGCGGGACTAGCGGGAGTTCTTACAATGAGCAGTTCTTC.

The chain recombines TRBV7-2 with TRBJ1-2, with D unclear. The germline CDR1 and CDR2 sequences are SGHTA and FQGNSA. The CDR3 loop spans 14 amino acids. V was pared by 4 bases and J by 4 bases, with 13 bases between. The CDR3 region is CASSSAGPVYGYTF. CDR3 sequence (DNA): TGTGCCAGCAGCTCAGCTGGCCCGGTCTATGGCTACACCTTC.

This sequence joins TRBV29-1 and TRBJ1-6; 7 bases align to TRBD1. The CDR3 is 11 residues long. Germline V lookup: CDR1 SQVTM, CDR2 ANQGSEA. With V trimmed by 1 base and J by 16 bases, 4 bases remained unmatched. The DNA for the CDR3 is TGCAGCGTTGAAGGAGGGGGCAAGCTCCACTTT. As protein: CSVEGGGKLHF. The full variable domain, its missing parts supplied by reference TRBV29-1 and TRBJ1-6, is SAVISQKPSRDICQRGTSLTIQCQVDSQVTMMFWYRQQPGQSLTLIATANQGSEATYESGFVIDKFPISRPNLTFSTLTVSNMSPEDSSIYLCSVEGGGKLHFGNGTRLTVT.

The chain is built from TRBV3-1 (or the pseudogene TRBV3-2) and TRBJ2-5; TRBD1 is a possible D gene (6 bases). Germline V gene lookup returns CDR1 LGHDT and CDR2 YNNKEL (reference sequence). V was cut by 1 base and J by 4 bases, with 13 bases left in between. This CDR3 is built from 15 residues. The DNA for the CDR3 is TGTGCCAGCAGCCAAGTTAGCAGAGGGGGAGAGACCCAGTACTTC. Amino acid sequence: CASSQVSRGGETQYF.

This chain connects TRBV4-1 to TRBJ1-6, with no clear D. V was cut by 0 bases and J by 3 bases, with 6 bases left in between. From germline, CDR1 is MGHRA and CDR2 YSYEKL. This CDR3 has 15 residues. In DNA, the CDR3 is TGCGCCAGCAGCCAAGATCCGGGCTATAATTCACCCCTCCACTTT. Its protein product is CASSQDPGYNSPLHF.

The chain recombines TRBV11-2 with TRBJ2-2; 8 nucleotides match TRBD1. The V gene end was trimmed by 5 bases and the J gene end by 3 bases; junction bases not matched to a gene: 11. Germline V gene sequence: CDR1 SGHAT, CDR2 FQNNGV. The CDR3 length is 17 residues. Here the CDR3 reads CASSQDRARVYTGELFF. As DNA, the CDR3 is TGTGCCAGCAGCCAGGACAGGGCCCGGGTGTACACCGGGGAGCTGTTTTTT.

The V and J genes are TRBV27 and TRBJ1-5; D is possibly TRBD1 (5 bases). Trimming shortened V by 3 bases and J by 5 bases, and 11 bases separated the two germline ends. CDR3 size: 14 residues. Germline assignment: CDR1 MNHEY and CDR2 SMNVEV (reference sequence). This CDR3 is CASSLLGGDQPQHF. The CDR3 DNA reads TGTGCCAGCAGTTTGTTGGGGGGAGATCAGCCCCAGCATTTT.

Here the CDR3 DNA reads TGTGCCTGGAGTGTTTCCGGGACAGTTGTTCCGTACTTC. Amino acid sequence: CAWSVSGTVVPYF. This rearrangement joins TRBV30 to TRBJ2-4; 7 bases agree with TRBD1. V dropped 0 bases and J dropped 15; count of bases not matched to a gene: 11. The CDR3 consists of 13 residues. CDR1 GTSNPN and CDR2 SVGIG come from the germline V gene (reference sequence).

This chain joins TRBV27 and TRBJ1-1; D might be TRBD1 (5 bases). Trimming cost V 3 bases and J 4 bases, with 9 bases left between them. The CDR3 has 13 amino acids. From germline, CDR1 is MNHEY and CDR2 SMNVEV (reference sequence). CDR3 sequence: CASSFQGGTEAFF. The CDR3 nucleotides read TGTGCCAGCAGTTTCCAGGGAGGCACTGAAGCTTTCTTT.